The following is a TCR beta chain sequence with its context. Per the germline V gene, CDR1 is SGHRS and CDR2 is YFSETQ. This CDR3 region has 15 residues. Trimming removed 0 bases from V and 8 bases from J; junction bases left unmatched: 7. This specimen comes from a study of blood T cell repertoires in COVID-19. In the study overall: Both acute and convalescent COVID-19 samples were obtained from the United States, Italy and Spain. Sample material is recorded as cDNA or gDNA derived from T cells, B-cell-depleted T cells, or PBMCs.

In the source study's methods: Researchers report that nucleated cell counts were estimated from reference gene primer amplification. Method: immunoSEQ multiplex PCR; TCRdb's copy keeps in-frame clones and lacks some. The V and J calls and the clone size are those of that table, but D and trimming were determined from the DNA. The sample records about 210,000 clones, over 70% being singletons. V gene TRBV5-1 combines with J gene TRBJ1-2; 10 bases align to TRBD1. Sequenced material: peripheral blood. The TCR comes from a woman aged 50 to 65 with acute or convalescent COVID-19. The CDR3 here is CASSLAGQGTPGYTF. CDR3 DNA sequence: TGCGCCAGCAGCTTGGCGGGACAGGGGACCCCAGGCTACACCTTC.